This T cell receptor (beta chain) is from a study of response to subunit inactivated influenza vaccine. Overall study results and limits: T cells newly recruited by each seasonal influenza vaccination are few, the authors suggested.

Each CDR3 protein gets one entry after TCRdb re-called the RT-PCR reads with MiXCR. The sample shows about 150,000 distinct CDR3 sequences, around 10% of them seen only once. About this clonotype itself: The antigen is not known.

The CDR3 runs to 15 residues. Between the trimmed V and J ends, which lost 4 bases and 6 bases, there was a span of 17 bases. The sequences come from CD8+ T cells sorted from PBMCs, collected roughly 24 months after vaccination. The V gene is TRBV12-3 or TRBV12-4, the J gene TRBJ2-3, with D possibly being TRBD1 (6 bases). The TCR sequence derives from a man aged 45 to 75 who received an inactivated influenza vaccine. The DNA for the CDR3 is TGTGCCAGCAGTTCTCCCCCCAGGGGAAGGGATACGCAGTATTTT. Its protein product is CASSSPPRGRDTQYF.